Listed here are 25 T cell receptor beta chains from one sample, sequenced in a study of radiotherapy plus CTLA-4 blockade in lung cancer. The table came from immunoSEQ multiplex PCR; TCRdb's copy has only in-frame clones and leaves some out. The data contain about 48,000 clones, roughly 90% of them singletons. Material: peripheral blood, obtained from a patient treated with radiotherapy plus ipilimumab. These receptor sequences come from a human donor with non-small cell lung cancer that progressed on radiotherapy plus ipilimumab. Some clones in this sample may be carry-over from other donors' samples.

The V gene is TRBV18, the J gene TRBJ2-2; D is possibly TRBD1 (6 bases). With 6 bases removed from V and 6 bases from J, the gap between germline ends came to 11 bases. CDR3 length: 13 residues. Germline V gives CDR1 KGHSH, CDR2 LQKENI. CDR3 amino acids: CASSSTGSGELFF. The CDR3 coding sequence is TGTGCCAGCTCGTCCACAGGGTCCGGGGAGCTGTTTTTT.

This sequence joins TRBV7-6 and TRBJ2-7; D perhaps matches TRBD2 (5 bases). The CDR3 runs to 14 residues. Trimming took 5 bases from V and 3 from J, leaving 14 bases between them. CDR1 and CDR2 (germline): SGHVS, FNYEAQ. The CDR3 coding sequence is TGTGCCAGCAGCGTCAGCGAGGGCCTCTACGAGCAGTACTTC. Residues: CASSVSEGLYEQYF.

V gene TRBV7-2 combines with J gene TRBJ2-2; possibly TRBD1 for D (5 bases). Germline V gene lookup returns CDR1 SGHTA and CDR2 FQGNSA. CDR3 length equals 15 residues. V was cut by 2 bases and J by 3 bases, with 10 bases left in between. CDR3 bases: TGTGCCAGCAGCTTATGGCAGGGCTACACCGGGGAGCTGTTTTTT. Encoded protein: CASSLWQGYTGELFF.

In nucleotides, the CDR3 is TGCACCAGCGCGGGACCACAGGTGTTGGGCATTTCACCCCTCCACTTT. The encoded protein is CTSAGPQVLGISPLHF. The chain has TRBV1 and TRBJ1-6. TRBV1 is given as a pseudogene. CDR3 size: 16 residues.

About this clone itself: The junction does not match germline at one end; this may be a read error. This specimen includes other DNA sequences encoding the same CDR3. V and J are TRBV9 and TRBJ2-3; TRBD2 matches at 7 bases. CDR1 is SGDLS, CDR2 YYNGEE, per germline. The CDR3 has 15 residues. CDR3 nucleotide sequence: TGTGCCAGCACCCCCATCGCGACTAGCACGGATACGCAGTATTTT. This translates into CASTPIATSTDTQYF.

CDR3 coding DNA: TGTGCCAGCAGCCCTACCAGCGGAACCCCCTCCAATGAGCAGTTCTTC. It specifies CASSPTSGTPSNEQFF. This chain connects TRBV7-9 to TRBJ2-1; a weak D match, TRBD2 (5 bases). CDR1 is SEHNR, CDR2 FQNEAQ, per germline (reference sequence). This CDR3 region has 16 residues. V shed 5 bases and J shed 6 bases, with 20 bases lying between them.

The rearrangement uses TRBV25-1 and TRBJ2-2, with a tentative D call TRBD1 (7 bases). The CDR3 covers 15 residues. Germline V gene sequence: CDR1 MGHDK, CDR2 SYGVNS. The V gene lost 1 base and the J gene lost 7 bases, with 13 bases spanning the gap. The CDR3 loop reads CASSESRGEIGELFF. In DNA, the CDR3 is TGTGCCAGCAGTGAATCCAGGGGGGAGATCGGGGAGCTGTTTTTT.

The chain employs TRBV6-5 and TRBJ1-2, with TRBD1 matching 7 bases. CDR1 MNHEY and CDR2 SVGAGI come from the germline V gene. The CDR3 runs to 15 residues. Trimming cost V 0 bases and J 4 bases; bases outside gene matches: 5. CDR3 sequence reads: CASSYSTGSGYGYTF. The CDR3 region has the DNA TGTGCCAGCAGTTACTCGACAGGGAGTGGCTATGGCTACACCTTC.

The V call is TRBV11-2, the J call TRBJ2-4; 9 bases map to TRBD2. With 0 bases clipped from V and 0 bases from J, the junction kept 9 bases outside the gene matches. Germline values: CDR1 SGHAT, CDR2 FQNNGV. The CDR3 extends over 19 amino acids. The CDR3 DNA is TGTGCCAGCAGCTTAGATGTGTCTAGCGGGGTCCTAGCCAAAAACATTCAGTACTTC. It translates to CASSLDVSSGVLAKNIQYF.

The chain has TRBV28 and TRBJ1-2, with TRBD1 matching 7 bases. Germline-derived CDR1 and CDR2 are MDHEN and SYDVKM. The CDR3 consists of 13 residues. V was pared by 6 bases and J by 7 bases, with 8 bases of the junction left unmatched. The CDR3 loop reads CASRTGYGGGYTF. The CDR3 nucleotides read TGTGCCAGCAGGACAGGGTACGGAGGTGGCTACACCTTC.

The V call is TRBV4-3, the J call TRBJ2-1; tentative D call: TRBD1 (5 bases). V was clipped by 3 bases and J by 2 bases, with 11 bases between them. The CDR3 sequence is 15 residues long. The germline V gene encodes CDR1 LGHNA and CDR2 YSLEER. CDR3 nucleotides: TGCGCCAGCAGCCACAGGGTTAGCCCCTACAATGAGCAGTTCTTC. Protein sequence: CASSHRVSPYNEQFF.

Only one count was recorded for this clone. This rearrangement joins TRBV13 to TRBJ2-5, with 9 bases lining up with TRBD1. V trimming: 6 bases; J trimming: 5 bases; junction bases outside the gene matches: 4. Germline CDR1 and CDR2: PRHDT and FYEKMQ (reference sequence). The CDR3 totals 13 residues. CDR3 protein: CASRGQGDETQYF. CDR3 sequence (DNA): TGTGCCAGCAGGGGACAGGGTGATGAGACCCAGTACTTC. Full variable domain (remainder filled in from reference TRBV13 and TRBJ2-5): AAGVIQSPRHLIKEKRETATLKCYPIPRHDTVYWYQQGPGQDPQFLISFYEKMQSDKGSIPDRFSAQQFSDYHSELNMSSLELGDSALYFCASRGQGDETQYFGPGTRLLVL.

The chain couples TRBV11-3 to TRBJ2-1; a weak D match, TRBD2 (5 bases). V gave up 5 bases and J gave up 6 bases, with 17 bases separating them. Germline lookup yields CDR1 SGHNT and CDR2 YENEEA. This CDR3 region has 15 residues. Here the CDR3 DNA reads TGTGCCAGCAGCCAACCCTCAGGACTCGGCAATGAGCAGTTCTTC. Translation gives CASSQPSGLGNEQFF.

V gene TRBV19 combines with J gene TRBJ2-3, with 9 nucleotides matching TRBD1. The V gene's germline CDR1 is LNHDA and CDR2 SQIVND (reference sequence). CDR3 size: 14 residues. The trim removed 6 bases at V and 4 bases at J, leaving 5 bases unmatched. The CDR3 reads CASRDRGKADTQYF. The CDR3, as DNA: TGTGCCAGTAGGGACAGGGGAAAAGCAGATACGCAGTATTTT.

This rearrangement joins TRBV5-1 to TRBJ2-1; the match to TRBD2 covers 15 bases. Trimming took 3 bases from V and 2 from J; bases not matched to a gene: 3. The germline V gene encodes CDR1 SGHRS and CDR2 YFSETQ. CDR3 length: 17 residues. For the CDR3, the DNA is TGCGCCAGCAGCTCGGGACTAGCGGGGGGCCCCTACAATGAGCAGTTCTTC. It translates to CASSSGLAGGPYNEQFF.

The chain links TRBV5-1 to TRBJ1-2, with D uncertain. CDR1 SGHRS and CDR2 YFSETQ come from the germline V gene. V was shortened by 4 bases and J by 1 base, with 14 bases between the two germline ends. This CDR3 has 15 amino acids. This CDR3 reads CASSPGSSFNYGYTF. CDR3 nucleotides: TGCGCCAGCAGCCCCGGGTCTTCTTTTAACTATGGCTACACCTTC.

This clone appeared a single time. Here the CDR3 DNA reads TGTGCCAGCAGCTTGGGACAGGACCAGCCACGTACCTACGAGCAGTACTTC. Its translation: CASSLGQDQPRTYEQYF. The rearrangement links TRBV7-8 to TRBJ2-7; TRBD1 aligns across 8 bases. V trimming: 3 bases; J trimming: 2 bases; junction bases outside the gene matches: 12. CDR3 length: 17 residues. Germline-derived CDR1 and CDR2 are SGHVS and FQNEAQ.

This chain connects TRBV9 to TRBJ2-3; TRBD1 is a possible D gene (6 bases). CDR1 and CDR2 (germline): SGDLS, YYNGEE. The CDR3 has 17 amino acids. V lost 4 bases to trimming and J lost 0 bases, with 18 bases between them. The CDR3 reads CASSWGTGFYSTDTQYF. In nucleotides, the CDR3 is TGTGCCAGCAGCTGGGGTACAGGGTTTTATAGCACAGATACGCAGTATTTT.

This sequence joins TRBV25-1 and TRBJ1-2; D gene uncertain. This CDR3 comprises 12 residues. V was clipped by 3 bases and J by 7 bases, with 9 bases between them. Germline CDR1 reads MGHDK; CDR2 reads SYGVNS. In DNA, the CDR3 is TGTGCCAGCAGTGATTTAGCCAGTGGCTACACCTTC. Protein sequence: CASSDLASGYTF.

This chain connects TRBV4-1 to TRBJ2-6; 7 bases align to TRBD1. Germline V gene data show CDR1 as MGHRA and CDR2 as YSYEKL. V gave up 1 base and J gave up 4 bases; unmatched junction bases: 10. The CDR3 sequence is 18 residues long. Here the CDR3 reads CASSQGGRGRFGANVLTF. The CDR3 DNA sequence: TGCGCCAGCAGCCAAGGCGGTAGGGGGCGCTTCGGGGCCAACGTCCTGACTTTC.

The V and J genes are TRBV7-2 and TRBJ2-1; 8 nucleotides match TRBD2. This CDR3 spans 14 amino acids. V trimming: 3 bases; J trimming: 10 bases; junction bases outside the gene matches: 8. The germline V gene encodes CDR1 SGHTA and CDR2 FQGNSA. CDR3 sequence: CASSFIAGRGEQFF. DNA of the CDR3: TGTGCCAGCAGCTTCATAGCGGGGAGGGGAGAGCAGTTCTTC. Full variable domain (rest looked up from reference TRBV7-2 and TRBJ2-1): GAGVSQSPSNKVTEKGKDVELRCDPISGHTALYWYRQSLGQGLEFLIYFQGNSAPDKSGLPSDRFSAERTGGSVSTLTIQRTQQEDSAVYLCASSFIAGRGEQFFGPGTRLTVL.

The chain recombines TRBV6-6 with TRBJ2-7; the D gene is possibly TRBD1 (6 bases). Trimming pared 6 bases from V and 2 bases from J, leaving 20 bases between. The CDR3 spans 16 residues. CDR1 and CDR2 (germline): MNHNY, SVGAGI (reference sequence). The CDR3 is CASSIATGTSAYEQYF. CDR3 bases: TGTGCCAGCAGCATAGCAACAGGGACCTCGGCCTACGAGCAGTACTTC.

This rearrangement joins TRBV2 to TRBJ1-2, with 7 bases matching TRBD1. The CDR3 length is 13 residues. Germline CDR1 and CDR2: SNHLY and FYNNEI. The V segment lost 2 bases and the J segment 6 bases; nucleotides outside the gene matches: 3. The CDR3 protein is CASSEYGQDGYTF. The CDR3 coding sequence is TGTGCCAGCAGTGAATATGGACAGGATGGCTACACCTTC.

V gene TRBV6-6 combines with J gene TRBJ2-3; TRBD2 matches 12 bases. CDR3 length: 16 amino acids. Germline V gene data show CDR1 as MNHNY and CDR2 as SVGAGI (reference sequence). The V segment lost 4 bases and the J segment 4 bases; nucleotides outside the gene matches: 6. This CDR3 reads CASSLLAGGQADTQYF. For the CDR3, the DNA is TGTGCCAGCAGTTTACTAGCGGGGGGTCAAGCAGATACGCAGTATTTT.

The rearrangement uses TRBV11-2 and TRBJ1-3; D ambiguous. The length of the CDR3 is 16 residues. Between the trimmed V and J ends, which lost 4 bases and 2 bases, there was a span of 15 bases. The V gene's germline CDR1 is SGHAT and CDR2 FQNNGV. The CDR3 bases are TGTGCCAGCAGCTCCCCTGTTTTCGGAGCTGGAAACACCATATATTTT. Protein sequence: CASSSPVFGAGNTIYF.